This T cell receptor (beta chain) was found in a study of T cell responses to AZD1222 COVID-19 vaccine. Findings of the study overall: Regions 160-218 and 743-854 held dominance among vaccine-associated CD4 TCRs, which spanned spike. Two doses of AZD1222 preceded a rise in Spike-specific TCR breadth and depth.

Concerning this clone: What it binds is not known.

V was shortened by 1 base and J by 2 bases, with 11 bases between the two germline ends. CDR1 and CDR2 (germline): GTSNPN, SVGIG (reference sequence). The CDR3 has 14 residues. The assay was immunoSEQ multiplex PCR, and TCRdb's table has in-frame clones only and misses some. The sample comprises roughly 120,000 clones, 88% of which are singletons, and under 20% rests with the top ten. This sequence was found in an adult in good health. The chain links TRBV30 to TRBJ1-1, with D tentatively TRBD1 (6 bases). Source: peripheral blood, taken on day 0 of MenACWY control vaccination. CDR3 coding DNA: TGTGCCTGGAGTGGGGGGGGCTTTAACACTGAAGCTTTCTTT. This sequence encodes CAWSGGGFNTEAFF.